This T cell receptor (beta chain) was observed in a study of T cells in Graves' hyperthyroidism and ophthalmopathy. This clonotype was found a few times. Antigen specificity is unknown. Authors of the study amplified TCR beta CDR3 regions from RNA transcripts. RT-PCR in the first round (using the HTBI primer set) targeted the TCR CDR3. MiXCR, applied by TCRdb to the multiplex PCR reads, yields one record per CDR3 protein. The data contain roughly 640,000 distinct CDR3 sequences, 16% of them singletons. V shed 6 bases, J shed 15 bases, and the junction held 16 bases outside the gene matches. Per the germline V gene, CDR1 is MNHEY and CDR2 is SMNVEV (reference sequence). The CDR3 covers 15 residues. Thyroid ultrasound and orbital computed tomography, with clinical symptoms and serum thyroxine and TRAb, informed diagnoses. Findings of the study overall: Ophthalmopathy was separated from stable hyperthyroidism by a 13 V-J model.

Sequenced sample: blood. This receptor was identified in a woman aged 40 to 55 with Graves' ophthalmopathy. The chain joins TRBV27 to TRBJ1-6; 8 bases are shared with TRBD1. CDR3 in DNA: TGTGCCAGCAGCGAACTCCAGACAGGGGTGACGCACCTCCACTTT. This translates into CASSELQTGVTHLHF.